The TCR beta chain under discussion was sequenced for a study of blood T cell repertoires in COVID-19. Per the study methods: Amplification from reference gene primers served as the basis for estimated nucleated cell counts. Here immunoSEQ multiplex PCR was the method, and the copy in TCRdb shows in-frame clones only, minus some. D and trimming were read from the DNA, whereas the V and J calls and clone size are those reported in that table. Of approximately 90,000 clones in the sample, 70% to 90% were seen once. The CDR3 is 14 residues long. Germline loops: CDR1 SGDLS, CDR2 YYNGEE. V was cut by 0 bases and J by 6 bases, with 12 bases left in between.

This TCR came from a woman at least 80 years old with acute or convalescent COVID-19. This chain links TRBV9 with TRBJ1-2; tentative D call: TRBD1 (6 bases). Source material: peripheral blood. CDR3 residues: CASSVATGRNGYTF. For the CDR3, the DNA is TGTGCCAGCAGCGTAGCTACAGGGCGGAATGGCTACACCTTC.